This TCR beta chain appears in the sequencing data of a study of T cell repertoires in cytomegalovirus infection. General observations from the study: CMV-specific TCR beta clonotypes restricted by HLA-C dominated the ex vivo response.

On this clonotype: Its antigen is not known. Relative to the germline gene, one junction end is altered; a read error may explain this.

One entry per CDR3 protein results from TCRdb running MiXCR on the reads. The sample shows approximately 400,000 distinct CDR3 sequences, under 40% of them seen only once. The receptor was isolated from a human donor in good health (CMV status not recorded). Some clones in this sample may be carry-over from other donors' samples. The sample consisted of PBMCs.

CDR3 DNA sequence: TGTGCCAGCAGCTCAGCCGGGACATTCGACAGACTGTTTTTT. Translation gives CASSSAGTFDRLFF. The V gene is TRBV5-3, the J gene TRBJ1-4, with D possibly matching TRBD1 (6 bases). TRBV5-3 carries the ORF label, with uncertain function. CDR3 size: 14 residues.